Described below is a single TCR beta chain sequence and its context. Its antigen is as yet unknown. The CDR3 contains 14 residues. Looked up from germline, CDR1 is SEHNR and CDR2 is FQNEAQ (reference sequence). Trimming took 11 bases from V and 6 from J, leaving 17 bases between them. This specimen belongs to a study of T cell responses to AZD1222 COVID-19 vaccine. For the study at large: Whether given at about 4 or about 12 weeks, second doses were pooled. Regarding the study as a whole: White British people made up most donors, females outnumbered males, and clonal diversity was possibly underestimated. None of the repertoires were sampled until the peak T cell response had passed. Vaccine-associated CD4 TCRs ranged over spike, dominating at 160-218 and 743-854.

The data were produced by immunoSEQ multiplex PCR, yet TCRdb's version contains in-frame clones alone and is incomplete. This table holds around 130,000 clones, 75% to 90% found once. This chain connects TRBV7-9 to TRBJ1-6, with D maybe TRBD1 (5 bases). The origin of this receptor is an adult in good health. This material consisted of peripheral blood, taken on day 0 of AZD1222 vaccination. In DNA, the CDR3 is TGTGCCGGAGCGGCGGGGGAGAGTAATTCACCCCTCCACTTT. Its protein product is CAGAAGESNSPLHF.